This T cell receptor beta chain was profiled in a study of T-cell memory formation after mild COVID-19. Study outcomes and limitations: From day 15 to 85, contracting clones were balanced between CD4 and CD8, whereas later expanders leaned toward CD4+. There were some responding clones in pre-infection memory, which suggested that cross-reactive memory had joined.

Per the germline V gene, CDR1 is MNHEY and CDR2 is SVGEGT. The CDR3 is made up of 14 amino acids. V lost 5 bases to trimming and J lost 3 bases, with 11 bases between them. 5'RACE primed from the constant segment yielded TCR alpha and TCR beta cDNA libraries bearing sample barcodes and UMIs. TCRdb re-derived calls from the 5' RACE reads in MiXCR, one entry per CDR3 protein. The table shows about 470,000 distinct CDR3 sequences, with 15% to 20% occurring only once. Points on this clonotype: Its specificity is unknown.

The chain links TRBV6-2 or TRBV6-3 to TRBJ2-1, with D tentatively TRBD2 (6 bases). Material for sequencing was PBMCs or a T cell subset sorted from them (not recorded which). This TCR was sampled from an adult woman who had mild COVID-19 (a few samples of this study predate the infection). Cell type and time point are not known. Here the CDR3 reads CASSPEGSYNEQFF. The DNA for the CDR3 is TGTGCCAGCAGTCCGGAGGGCAGCTACAATGAGCAGTTCTTC.